Below are 4 T cell receptor beta chains sequenced from a single sample in a study of T-cell memory formation after mild COVID-19. Each CDR3 protein gets one entry after TCRdb re-called the 5' RACE reads with MiXCR. The sample includes approximately 340,000 distinct CDR3 sequences, approximately 15% seen only once; the top ten take 20% to 25%. Sequenced sample: PBMCs or a T cell subset sorted from them (not recorded which). The source of these receptors is a man aged 18 to 35 who had mild COVID-19 (a few samples of this study predate the infection). Cell type and time point are not known.

This rearrangement joins TRBV7-9 to TRBJ2-7, with D perhaps assigned TRBD1 or TRBD2 (5 bases each). This CDR3 region has 16 residues. The V end was cut by 4 bases, the J end by 6 bases, with 22 bases between. The V gene's germline CDR1 is SEHNR and CDR2 FQNEAQ (reference sequence). CDR3: CASSSSIGALRVEQYV. CDR3 coding DNA: TGTGCCAGCAGCTCCTCTATCGGGGCGCTCCGGGTCGAGCAGTACGTC.

This clonotype came up a few times. The gene calls are TRBV6-5 and TRBJ1-5, with TRBD1 matching over 9 bases. The CDR3 has 11 residues. CDR1 is MNHEY, CDR2 SVGAGI, per germline. The junction had 5 bases not matched to a gene; V was cut back by 5 bases and J by 15 bases. CDR3 amino acids: CASSGRDRVHF. As DNA, the CDR3 is TGTGCCAGCAGTGGCCGGGACAGGGTGCATTTT.

The CDR3 bases are TGTGCCAGCAGCCAGCGTGCTAGCGGAATCTACAATGAGCAGTTCTTC. This encodes CASSQRASGIYNEQFF. This chain links TRBV3-1 with TRBJ2-1; the match to TRBD2 covers 7 bases. The trim removed 3 bases at V and 3 bases at J, leaving 8 bases unmatched. This CDR3 contains 16 residues. Germline V lookup: CDR1 LGHDT, CDR2 YNNKEL (reference sequence).

J is TRBJ2-6 and V is TRBV6-2 or TRBV6-3; D might be TRBD1 (6 bases). V was cut by 6 bases and J by 0 bases, with 9 bases left in between. This CDR3 comprises 15 residues. Per germline, CDR1 MNHEY and CDR2 SVGEGT. CDR3 in DNA: TGTGCCAGCAGAGAACAGGGCTCTGGGGCCAACGTCCTGACTTTC. Protein product: CASREQGSGANVLTF.